This TCR beta chain was profiled in a study of T-cell reconstitution after alpha-beta-depleted transplantation in children. The trim removed 6 bases at V and 2 bases at J, leaving 8 bases unmatched. The germline CDR1 and CDR2 sequences are DFQATT and SNEGSKA (reference sequence). This CDR3 has 14 amino acids. TCRbeta library preparation incorporated unique molecular identifiers. TCRdb ran MiXCR on the PCR reads and lists one entry per CDR3 protein. This table has approximately 520,000 distinct CDR3 sequences, about 31% appearing once. The clonotype originates from a human donor who donated a stem cell graft to a child with aplastic anemia. V usage is TRBV20-1 and J usage is TRBJ2-3; TRBD1 agrees at 7 bases. Here the sequenced sample was PBMCs from the stem cell graft donor, taken from the stem cell graft. CDR3 loop: CSALDRALTDTQYF. For the CDR3, the DNA is TGCAGTGCCCTTGACAGGGCCCTCACAGATACGCAGTATTTT.